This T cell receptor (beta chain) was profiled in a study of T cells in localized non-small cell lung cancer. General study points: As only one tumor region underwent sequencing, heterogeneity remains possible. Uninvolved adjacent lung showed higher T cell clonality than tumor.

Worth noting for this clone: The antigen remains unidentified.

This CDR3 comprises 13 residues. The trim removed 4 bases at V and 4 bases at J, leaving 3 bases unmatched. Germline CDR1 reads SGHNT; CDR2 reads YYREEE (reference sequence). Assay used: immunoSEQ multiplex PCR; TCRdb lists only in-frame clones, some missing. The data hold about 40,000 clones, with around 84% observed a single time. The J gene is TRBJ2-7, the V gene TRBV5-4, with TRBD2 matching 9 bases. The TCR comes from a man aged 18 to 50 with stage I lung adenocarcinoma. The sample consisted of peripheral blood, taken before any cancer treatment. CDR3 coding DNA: TGTGCCAGCAGCCAGACTAGCGGTTACGAGCAGTACTTC. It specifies CASSQTSGYEQYF.